The 2 T cell receptor beta chains below all came from one sample that was sequenced in a study of identical twins. MiXCR, run by TCRdb on the 5' RACE reads, gives a single entry per CDR3 protein. There are hundreds of thousands of distinct CDR3 sequences in the sample; roughly 7.5% occur only once, and under 7% lies in the top ten. These data also featured in a second study, about yellow fever vaccine responses in identical twins.

Sequenced: CD8+ T cells sorted from blood. These receptors originate from a woman in her late teens or twenties in good health.

The chain links TRBV27 to TRBJ2-1; TRBD2 is a possible D gene (5 bases). The length of the CDR3 is 14 residues. Per germline, CDR1 MNHEY and CDR2 SMNVEV (reference sequence). V lost 10 bases, J lost 8 bases, and 21 bases lay in between. The CDR3 bases are TGTGCCACCGGCGGGCCTAGCAAGACGGATGAGCAGTTCTTC. Its translation: CATGGPSKTDEQFF.

The chain combines TRBV7-6 with TRBJ2-3; D is unresolved. Germline assignment: CDR1 SGHVS and CDR2 FNYEAQ. Trimming took off 4 bases at V and 4 bases at J, with 12 bases between the two ends. The CDR3 totals 14 residues. The CDR3: CASSSDPVPDTQYF. DNA for the CDR3: TGTGCCAGCAGCTCCGACCCTGTCCCAGATACGCAGTATTTT. Filled out from reference TRBV7-6 and TRBJ2-3, the complete variable domain reads GAGVSQSPRYKVTKRGQDVALRCDPISGHVSLYWYRQALGQGPEFLTYFNYEAQQDKSGLPNDRFSAERPEGSISTLTIQRTEQRDSAMYRCASSSDPVPDTQYFGPGTRLTVL.